The rows below give T cell receptor beta chains drawn from one sample of a study of cytomegalovirus exposure and HLA in healthy donors. Data came from immunoSEQ multiplex PCR; TCRdb stores just in-frame clones and leaves some out. The data contain approximately 87,000 clones, approximately 81% of them singletons. The material sequenced was PBMCs. The receptor source for this set is a woman aged 65 to 85 in good health and CMV-seropositive. The CDR3 runs from the conserved cysteine through the conserved F or W. D genes are given only for firm matches. Rows give clone size only sometimes, using once, few, many, or a class for an expanded clone.

j_gene: TRBJ1-1; abundance: NA; len: 13; v_gene: TRBV7-2; d_gene: NA; CDR3nt: TGTGCCAGCAGCCTATACGACGGGACTGAAGCTTTCTTT; CDR3aa: CASSLYDGTEAFF
j_gene: TRBJ1-1; abundance: few; len: 14; v_gene: TRBV10-3; d_gene: NA; CDR3nt: TGTGCCATCAGTGAGTTCGATCAGGGGACTGAAGCTTTCTTT; CDR3aa: CAISEFDQGTEAFF
j_gene: TRBJ2-5; abundance: NA; len: 13; v_gene: TRBV5-1; d_gene: TRBD1; CDR3nt: TGCGCCAGCAGGACAGGGTTAAAAGAGACCCAGTACTTC; CDR3aa: CASRTGLKETQYF
j_gene: TRBJ2-6; abundance: NA; len: 17; v_gene: TRBV7-8; d_gene: NA; CDR3nt: TGTGCCAGCAGCCGACGACAGGTCGTCTCTGGGGCCAACGTCCTGACTTTC; CDR3aa: CASSRRQVVSGANVLTF
j_gene: TRBJ2-5; abundance: few; len: 15; v_gene: TRBV5-1; d_gene: TRBD2; CDR3nt: TGCGCCAGCATAAACCTAGCGGGAGGAGGAGAGACCCAGTACTTC; CDR3aa: CASINLAGGGETQYF
j_gene: TRBJ2-7; abundance: NA; len: 12; v_gene: TRBV10-1; d_gene: TRBD2; CDR3nt: TGCGCCAGCAGCGCGGGAGTCAACGAGCAGTACTTC; CDR3aa: CASSAGVNEQYF
j_gene: TRBJ2-1; abundance: NA; len: 16; v_gene: TRBV7-9; d_gene: TRBD1; CDR3nt: TGTGCCAGCAGCCCGAAGGGACAGGGGGTTGGCAATGAGCAGTTCTTC; CDR3aa: CASSPKGQGVGNEQFF
j_gene: TRBJ1-3; abundance: NA; len: 13; v_gene: TRBV30; d_gene: NA; CDR3nt: TGTGCCTGGTCACAGGCATCTGGAAACACCATATATTTT; CDR3aa: CAWSQASGNTIYF
j_gene: TRBJ1-3; abundance: NA; len: 13; v_gene: TRBV7-8; d_gene: NA; CDR3nt: TGTGCCAGCAGCACTGTAGCTGGAAACACCATATATTTT; CDR3aa: CASSTVAGNTIYF
j_gene: TRBJ2-7; abundance: once; len: 17; v_gene: TRBV4-2; d_gene: NA; CDR3nt: TGTGCCAGCAGCCAAGTGTCATTACGGGGGACAGTCTACGAGCAGTACTTC; CDR3aa: CASSQVSLRGTVYEQYF
j_gene: TRBJ2-7; abundance: few; len: 15; v_gene: TRBV4-1; d_gene: TRBD2; CDR3nt: TGCGCCAGCAGTCCTCCGGGACTAGCGGGTATAGAGCAGTACTTC; CDR3aa: CASSPPGLAGIEQYF
j_gene: TRBJ1-5; abundance: NA; len: 18; v_gene: TRBV5-5; d_gene: NA; CDR3nt: TGTGCCAGCAACCCGGGGGGGTTAGGGACCTTGCGAAATCAGCCCCAGCATTTT; CDR3aa: CASNPGGLGTLRNQPQHF
j_gene: TRBJ1-2; abundance: NA; len: 16; v_gene: TRBV28; d_gene: NA; CDR3nt: TGTGCCATCCTCAGCGGCGGGGCACAAGCTAACTATGGCTACACCTTC; CDR3aa: CAILSGGAQANYGYTF
j_gene: TRBJ2-1; abundance: NA; len: 14; v_gene: TRBV19; d_gene: NA; CDR3nt: TGTGCCAGTAGTGATACTGGGCTCAGCAATGAGCAGTTCTTC; CDR3aa: CASSDTGLSNEQFF
j_gene: TRBJ1-1; abundance: NA; len: 14; v_gene: TRBV7-6; d_gene: NA; CDR3nt: TGTGCCAGCAGCTTAGGTGAGGCGTACACTGAAGCTTTCTTT; CDR3aa: CASSLGEAYTEAFF
j_gene: TRBJ2-7; abundance: NA; len: 14; v_gene: TRBV19; d_gene: TRBD2; CDR3nt: TGTGCCAGTAGTAACGGAGCGGGAGGCTACGAGCAGTACTTC; CDR3aa: CASSNGAGGYEQYF
j_gene: TRBJ1-1; abundance: NA; len: 14; v_gene: TRBV6-1; d_gene: TRBD1; CDR3nt: TGTGCCAGCAGTCGAACAGGGGGCTGGACTGAAGCTTTCTTT; CDR3aa: CASSRTGGWTEAFF
j_gene: TRBJ1-5; abundance: NA; len: 13; v_gene: TRBV28; d_gene: NA; CDR3nt: TGTGCCAGCAGTTTACAGGGAGGGCAGCCCCAGCATTTT; CDR3aa: CASSLQGGQPQHF
j_gene: TRBJ1-2; abundance: NA; len: 14; v_gene: TRBV18; d_gene: NA; CDR3nt: TGTGCCAGCTCACCGGAGACGACAGTGTATGGCTACACCTTC; CDR3aa: CASSPETTVYGYTF
j_gene: TRBJ2-1; abundance: few; len: 13; v_gene: TRBV4-2; d_gene: NA; CDR3nt: TGTGCCAGCAGCCAAGATTCAGTCAATGAGCAGTTCTTC; CDR3aa: CASSQDSVNEQFF
j_gene: TRBJ2-7; abundance: NA; len: 11; v_gene: TRBV6-6; d_gene: NA; CDR3nt: TGTGCCAACAAGACTGCCTACGAGCAGTACTTC; CDR3aa: CANKTAYEQYF
j_gene: TRBJ2-6; abundance: NA; len: 16; v_gene: TRBV19; d_gene: NA; CDR3nt: TGTGCCAGTAGGAGTGGGGGCGAGACTGGGGCCAACGTCCTGACTTTC; CDR3aa: CASRSGGETGANVLTF
j_gene: TRBJ2-3; abundance: NA; len: 17; v_gene: TRBV18; d_gene: TRBD2; CDR3nt: TGTGCCAGCTCACCGGATCGAAGCGGGAGCGATTTAGATACGCAGTATTTT; CDR3aa: CASSPDRSGSDLDTQYF
j_gene: TRBJ2-1; abundance: NA; len: 13; v_gene: TRBV29-1; d_gene: NA; CDR3nt: TGCAGCGTTGTCAAGGGGGGGGTCAATGAGCAGTTCTTC; CDR3aa: CSVVKGGVNEQFF
j_gene: TRBJ2-1; abundance: NA; len: 15; v_gene: TRBV5-6; d_gene: TRBD2; CDR3nt: TGTGCCAGCAGACTGATAGCGGGAGGACGGAATGAGCAGTTCTTC; CDR3aa: CASRLIAGGRNEQFF
j_gene: TRBJ1-3; abundance: NA; len: 11; v_gene: TRBV7-8; d_gene: NA; CDR3nt: TGTGCCAGCAGCTTAAGCGGGGGAATATATTTT; CDR3aa: CASSLSGGIYF
j_gene: TRBJ2-7; abundance: once; len: 20; v_gene: TRBV23-1; d_gene: NA; CDR3nt: TGCGCCAGCAGTCAAAATTCTCGGGTACGAGTAGAGGGACTGGGGCACGAGCAGTACTTC; CDR3aa: CASSQNSRVRVEGLGHEQYF
j_gene: TRBJ1-4; abundance: NA; len: 16; v_gene: TRBV18; d_gene: TRBD1; CDR3nt: TGTGCCAGCTCACCGGGACAGATTGCAACTAATGAAAAACTGTTTTTT; CDR3aa: CASSPGQIATNEKLFF
j_gene: TRBJ2-3; abundance: few; len: 12; v_gene: TRBV29-1; d_gene: NA; CDR3nt: TGCAGCGTTGGCTCGGTAGCAGATACGCAGTATTTT; CDR3aa: CSVGSVADTQYF
j_gene: TRBJ2-1; abundance: NA; len: 13; v_gene: TRBV7-9; d_gene: NA; CDR3nt: TGTGCCAGCAGCTCCGTAGGGGGCAATGAGCAGTTCTTC; CDR3aa: CASSSVGGNEQFF
j_gene: TRBJ2-1; abundance: NA; len: 19; v_gene: TRBV9; d_gene: NA; CDR3nt: TGTGCCAGCAGCCCACAACCGGGGGCTAGCGGAGCCCTTTACAATGAGCAGTTCTTC; CDR3aa: CASSPQPGASGALYNEQFF
j_gene: TRBJ2-2; abundance: NA; len: 14; v_gene: TRBV30; d_gene: TRBD1; CDR3nt: TGTGCCTTTACTACAGGGGTGGATACCGGGGAGCTGTTTTTT; CDR3aa: CAFTTGVDTGELFF
j_gene: TRBJ2-3; abundance: NA; len: 17; v_gene: TRBV10-1; d_gene: NA; CDR3nt: TGCGCCAGCAGTGAACGGAGTGGAGCAGAGGTGAGAGATACGCAGTATTTT; CDR3aa: CASSERSGAEVRDTQYF
j_gene: TRBJ2-7; abundance: NA; len: 14; v_gene: TRBV30; d_gene: TRBD1; CDR3nt: TGTGCCTGGAGTCTAGGACAGGGGGCCTACGAGCAGTACTTC; CDR3aa: CAWSLGQGAYEQYF
j_gene: TRBJ1-5; abundance: once; len: 15; v_gene: TRBV4-2; d_gene: TRBD1; CDR3nt: TGTGCCAGCAGCGCCGGGACAGGGAGCAATCAGCCCCAGCATTTT; CDR3aa: CASSAGTGSNQPQHF
j_gene: TRBJ2-7; abundance: NA; len: 15; v_gene: TRBV7-3; d_gene: NA; CDR3nt: TGTGCCAGCAGCTTAACCGGGGGAGGAGGGGACGAGCAGTACTTC; CDR3aa: CASSLTGGGGDEQYF
j_gene: TRBJ1-2; abundance: few; len: 13; v_gene: TRBV19; d_gene: NA; CDR3nt: TGTGCCAGTAGCGTGGGGCTGAACTATGGCTACACCTTC; CDR3aa: CASSVGLNYGYTF
j_gene: TRBJ2-5; abundance: NA; len: 16; v_gene: TRBV5-6; d_gene: TRBD2; CDR3nt: TGTGCCAGCGAATTCCGGACACTAGCGCGACAAGAGACCCAGTACTTC; CDR3aa: CASEFRTLARQETQYF
j_gene: TRBJ2-6; abundance: few; len: 17; v_gene: TRBV19; d_gene: NA; CDR3nt: TGTGCCAGTAGTAGCCCTTTTGTGAGCTCTGGGGCCAACGTCCTGACTTTC; CDR3aa: CASSSPFVSSGANVLTF
j_gene: TRBJ2-1; abundance: NA; len: 15; v_gene: TRBV11-3; d_gene: TRBD1; CDR3nt: TGTGCCAGCGAACAGGGGGCCACCTCCTACAATGAGCAGTTCTTC; CDR3aa: CASEQGATSYNEQFF
j_gene: TRBJ2-1; abundance: NA; len: 14; v_gene: TRBV7-2; d_gene: NA; CDR3nt: TGTGCCAGTAAAAGGGGAAGCTCCTACAATGAGCAGTTCTTC; CDR3aa: CASKRGSSYNEQFF
j_gene: TRBJ2-3; abundance: NA; len: 16; v_gene: TRBV7-3; d_gene: TRBD2; CDR3nt: TGTGCCAGCAGCACGGGACTAGCGGGACGGGCAGATACGCAGTATTTT; CDR3aa: CASSTGLAGRADTQYF